These 29 T cell receptor beta chains share one sample of origin, sequenced in a study of cytomegalovirus exposure and HLA in healthy donors. 60 Vbeta and 13 Jbeta primers were used in PCR. Method: immunoSEQ multiplex PCR; TCRdb's copy keeps in-frame clones and lacks some. Of under 200,000 clones listed, 10% to 15% are singletons. Sequenced material: PBMCs. These receptors originate from a man aged 50-59 years in good health and CMV-seropositive.

This clone was seen more than once but under ten times. The V call is TRBV5-1, the J call TRBJ2-1; 10 nucleotides align to TRBD2. This CDR3 comprises 13 residues. The germline V gene has CDR1 SGHRS and CDR2 YFSETQ. V trimming: 5 bases; J trimming: 12 bases; junction bases outside the gene matches: 8. The CDR3 bases are TGCGCCAGCAGGCCAGCGGGGGGGCCGGCGCAGTTCTTC. Translation: CASRPAGGPAQFF. The variable domain in full, with the rest retrieved from reference TRBV5-1 and TRBJ2-1, is KAGVTQTPRYLIKTRGQQVTLSCSPISGHRSVSWYQQTPGQGLQFLFEYFSETQRNKGNFPGRFSGRQFSNSRSEMNVSTLELGDSALYLCASRPAGGPAQFFGPGTRLTVL.

This clone has more than one count but fewer than ten. The chain is built from TRBV7-2 and TRBJ2-5; TRBD1 aligns across 7 bases. Germline V CDR1 and CDR2: SGHTA, FQGNSA. The length of the CDR3 is 14 residues. The junction had 10 bases not matched to a gene; V was cut back by 6 bases and J by 6 bases. The CDR3 region has the DNA TGTGCCAGCAGTTCGGACAGGCCGAGTCAGACCCAGTACTTC. It codes for CASSSDRPSQTQYF.

This clone has more than one count but fewer than ten. The chain has TRBV6-6 and TRBJ2-5, with 11 bases lining up with TRBD1. This CDR3 spans 15 amino acids. The junction had 6 bases not matched to a gene; V was cut back by 6 bases and J by 3 bases. Germline-derived CDR1 and CDR2 are MNHNY and SVGAGI (reference sequence). The CDR3 loop is CASRDPGQGEETQYF. The CDR3 DNA is TGTGCCAGCAGAGACCCGGGACAGGGGGAAGAGACCCAGTACTTC.

This chain links TRBV7-6 with TRBJ2-2; 10 nucleotides match TRBD2. Germline lookup yields CDR1 SGHVS and CDR2 FNYEAQ. CDR3 length equals 16 residues. J gave up 6 bases and V 0 bases, and 4 bases lay outside the gene matches. This CDR3 is CASSLALLAGSGELFF. The CDR3 DNA reads as TGTGCCAGCAGCTTAGCCTTACTAGCGGGGTCCGGGGAGCTGTTTTTT.

The sample holds a few counts of this clone. CDR3 DNA: TGTGCCACTGGGACAGTCACCGGGGAGCTGTTTTTT. As protein: CATGTVTGELFF. The chain combines TRBV10-3 with TRBJ2-2; 7 positions agree with TRBD1. The CDR3 has 12 amino acids. J gave up 4 bases and V 10 bases, and 3 bases lay outside the gene matches. The germline V gene encodes CDR1 ENHRY and CDR2 SYGVKD.

The chain uses TRBV7-2 and TRBJ2-5; 11 nucleotides agree with TRBD2. Germline loops: CDR1 SGHTA, CDR2 FQGNSA. Losses at the gene ends were 10 bases for V and 4 bases for J; bases not matched to a gene: 17. This CDR3 spans 17 amino acids. The CDR3 DNA follows: TGTGCCAACGCCCTTATTAGCGGGGGGGCGAGTGCAGAGACCCAGTACTTC. As protein: CANALISGGASAETQYF.

In its sample, this clone was seen once. The V gene is TRBV6-6, the J gene TRBJ2-5; 7 bases are a match to TRBD1. The CDR3 has 15 amino acids. The V gene end was trimmed by 6 bases and the J gene end by 5 bases; junction bases not matched to a gene: 12. Germline CDR1 is MNHNY and CDR2 is SVGAGI (reference sequence). The CDR3 nucleotides read TGTGCCAGCAGACGCAATCAGGGGGTGGGGGAGACCCAGTACTTC. This sequence encodes CASRRNQGVGETQYF.

The V call is TRBV6-5, the J call TRBJ1-1; TRBD1 matches at 9 bases. The CDR3 spans 15 residues. V was pared by 8 bases and J by 6 bases, with 13 bases of the junction left unmatched. Germline lookup yields CDR1 MNHEY and CDR2 SVGAGI. CDR3 protein: CASGSGTGSAAEAFF. DNA of the CDR3: TGTGCCAGCGGATCCGGGACAGGGTCGGCCGCTGAAGCTTTCTTT.

This sequence joins TRBV6-9 and TRBJ1-5, with D hard to call. Trimming took 9 bases from V and 11 from J, leaving 14 bases between them. The CDR3 is made up of 11 amino acids. CDR1 is MNHGY and CDR2 is SVAAGI in the germline V gene. The CDR3 loop reads CASRFRGAQHF. Written as DNA, the CDR3 is TGTGCCAGTCGGTTCCGCGGGGCCCAGCATTTT.

This clone was recorded a few times. This chain joins TRBV4-3 and TRBJ2-5, with D unresolved. There are 12 residues in the CDR3. Trimming took off 0 bases at V and 5 bases at J, with 4 bases between the two ends. CDR1 and CDR2 from the germline V gene are LGHNA and YSLEER. CDR3 residues: CASSQDQETQYF. CDR3 DNA: TGCGCCAGCAGCCAAGATCAGGAGACCCAGTACTTC.

The V call is TRBV10-3, the J call TRBJ2-3; weak D call: TRBD2 (5 bases). V was pared by 6 bases and J by 6 bases, with 16 bases between. Germline CDR1 reads ENHRY; CDR2 reads SYGVKD. The CDR3 sequence is 14 residues long. The CDR3 region is CAISEDPRGDTQYF. In DNA form, the CDR3 reads TGTGCCATCAGCGAGGACCCGCGAGGGGATACGCAGTATTTT.

V is TRBV5-1 and J is TRBJ1-1, with D possibly being TRBD1 (5 bases). V lost 4 bases to trimming and J lost 4 bases, with 20 bases between them. The germline gives CDR1 SGHRS, CDR2 YFSETQ. The CDR3 totals 16 residues. This CDR3 reads CASSPLGRASGTEAFF. CDR3 coding DNA: TGCGCCAGCAGCCCGTTGGGCAGGGCCTCCGGCACTGAAGCTTTCTTT.

This chain connects TRBV10-2 to TRBJ2-1; possible D gene TRBD2, 6 bases. The CDR3 sequence is 12 residues long. Germline V gene sequence: CDR1 WSHSY, CDR2 SAAADI. Trimming removed 6 bases from V and 8 bases from J, with 11 bases in between. CDR3: CASSSTSHEQFF. CDR3 bases: TGCGCCAGCAGCAGTACTAGCCATGAGCAGTTCTTC.

This clone was observed a handful of times. This chain connects TRBV18 to TRBJ2-6; weak D call: TRBD1 (6 bases). CDR1 is KGHSH and CDR2 is LQKENI in the germline V gene. V lost 3 bases to trimming and J lost 2 bases, with 8 bases between them. The length of the CDR3 is 15 residues. DNA of the CDR3: TGTGCCAGCTCACCGGACAGAACTGGGGCCAACGTCCTGACTTTC. This encodes CASSPDRTGANVLTF.

This clone was seen more than once but under ten times. The chain joins TRBV19 to TRBJ1-2; tentatively, D is TRBD1 (5 bases). V lost 6 bases and J lost 8, with 16 bases in between. This CDR3 has 13 residues. Germline V CDR1 and CDR2: LNHDA, SQIVND (reference sequence). The CDR3 region is CASRLRDFDGYTF. CDR3 in DNA: TGTGCCAGTAGGCTCCGGGACTTCGACGGCTACACCTTC.

The gene calls are TRBV14 and TRBJ1-4; D is uncertain. The V end lost 4 bases, the J end lost 8 bases, and 20 bases lay between the germline ends. Per germline, CDR1 SGHDN and CDR2 FVKESK. There are 16 residues in the CDR3. CDR3 sequence reads: CASSPGGRDLREKLFF. CDR3 DNA sequence: TGTGCCAGCAGCCCGGGCGGGAGAGATCTGAGAGAAAAACTGTTTTTT.

This clone was observed a handful of times. This rearrangement joins TRBV11-3 to TRBJ2-7, with TRBD1 matching 7 bases. Unmatched junction bases numbered 2, after V lost 4 bases and J lost 2 bases. This CDR3 region has 13 residues. From germline, CDR1 is SGHNT and CDR2 YENEEA. The CDR3 sequence: CASSSGQTYEQYF. Here the CDR3 DNA reads TGTGCCAGCAGCTCGGGACAGACCTACGAGCAGTACTTC. The variable domain in full, with the rest retrieved from reference TRBV11-3 and TRBJ2-7, is EAGVVQSPRYKIIEKKQPVAFWCNPISGHNTLYWYLQNLGQGPELLIRYENEEAVDDSQLPKDRFSAERLKGVDSTLKIQPAELGDSAVYLCASSSGQTYEQYFGPGTRLTVT.

A word on this clone: The same CDR3 is also encoded by other DNA sequences in this sample. The chain combines TRBV7-9 with TRBJ2-1, with TRBD2 matching over 14 bases. Per the germline V gene, CDR1 is SEHNR and CDR2 is FQNEAQ (reference sequence). CDR3 size: 19 residues. With 5 bases clipped from V and 3 bases from J, the junction kept 12 bases outside the gene matches. DNA for the CDR3: TGTGCCAGCAGCCCGCCACGGGGGACTAGCGGGGGACGCTACAATGAGCAGTTCTTC. It codes for CASSPPRGTSGGRYNEQFF.

The sample holds a few counts of this clone. The chain combines TRBV7-9 with TRBJ2-3; 9 nucleotides agree with TRBD2. Germline loops: CDR1 SEHNR, CDR2 FQNEAQ (reference sequence). The CDR3 contains 15 residues. Losses at the gene ends were 5 bases for V and 1 base for J; bases not matched to a gene: 4. CDR3 bases: TGTGCCAGCAGCCCCTTAGCGGGAGGCACAGATACGCAGTATTTT. Residues: CASSPLAGGTDTQYF.

This clone was seen more than once but under ten times. The chain links TRBV10-3 to TRBJ2-1; D remains ambiguous. V gave up 7 bases and J gave up 7 bases, with 11 bases separating them. Germline V gene lookup returns CDR1 ENHRY and CDR2 SYGVKD. The CDR3 sequence is 12 residues long. For the CDR3, the DNA is TGTGCCATCACCCGGTCTCAAAATGAGCAGTTCTTC. Translating it yields CAITRSQNEQFF.

V usage is TRBV5-6 and J usage is TRBJ1-6, with D unclear. Trimming left V 2 bases short and J 2 bases short, with 8 bases between. CDR1 and CDR2 from the germline V gene are SGHDT and YYEEEE. The CDR3 loop spans 15 amino acids. The CDR3 DNA sequence: TGTGCCAGCAGCTTCGGGCGGGCCTATAATTCACCCCTCCACTTT. Amino acids: CASSFGRAYNSPLHF.

This rearrangement joins TRBV10-3 to TRBJ1-5, with TRBD1 matching 9 bases. CDR3 size: 20 residues. Germline V gene data show CDR1 as ENHRY and CDR2 as SYGVKD. After removal of 0 bases from V and 0 bases from J, the junction contained 12 bases not matched to a gene. This CDR3 is CAISESGGQGSAYSNQPQHF. The CDR3 DNA reads TGTGCCATCAGTGAGTCGGGGGGACAGGGATCAGCATATAGCAATCAGCCCCAGCATTTT.

The sample holds a few counts of this clone. The chain combines TRBV19 with TRBJ1-2, with 8 bases matching TRBD1. With V trimmed by 6 bases and J by 6 bases, 9 bases remained unmatched. The CDR3 runs to 14 residues. Germline CDR1 reads LNHDA; CDR2 reads SQIVND (reference sequence). The CDR3 loop is CASRPTGDIHGYTF. CDR3 DNA: TGTGCCAGTAGGCCGACAGGGGATATTCATGGCTACACCTTC. The variable domain in full, completed from reference TRBV19 and TRBJ1-2, reads DGGITQSPKYLFRKEGQNVTLSCEQNLNHDAMYWYRQDPGQGLRLIYYSQIVNDFQKGDIAEGYSVSREKKESFPLTVTSAQKNPTAFYLCASRPTGDIHGYTFGSGTRLTVV.

V usage is TRBV7-9 and J usage is TRBJ2-3; D gene ambiguous. CDR3 length equals 11 residues. Germline CDR1 reads SEHNR; CDR2 reads FQNEAQ (reference sequence). The V gene lost 3 bases and the J gene lost 6 bases, with 4 bases spanning the gap. The CDR3 DNA follows: TGTGCCAGCAGCTTTTCGGATACGCAGTATTTT. Encoded protein: CASSFSDTQYF.

This clone has more than one count but fewer than ten. The J gene is TRBJ1-4, the V gene TRBV2; D uncertain. V was clipped by 6 bases and J by 8 bases, with 19 bases between them. The germline V gene has CDR1 SNHLY and CDR2 FYNNEI. This CDR3 comprises 15 residues. The CDR3 reads CASSLGLSGGEKLFF. CDR3 bases: TGTGCCAGCAGCCTTGGACTGAGTGGCGGGGAAAAACTGTTTTTT.

The chain couples TRBV9 to TRBJ2-4, with 9 positions matching TRBD1. With 4 bases clipped from V and 8 bases from J, the junction kept 4 bases outside the gene matches. Germline assignment: CDR1 SGDLS and CDR2 YYNGEE. CDR3 length: 13 amino acids. This chain's CDR3 is CASSPGTGYIQYF. CDR3 nucleotide sequence: TGTGCCAGCAGCCCCGGGACAGGGTACATTCAGTACTTC.

The CDR3 spells CASSQESATNEKLFF. The CDR3 DNA reads TGCGCCAGCAGCCAAGAATCCGCAACTAATGAAAAACTGTTTTTT. The chain employs TRBV4-3 and TRBJ1-4; D is uncertain. Germline V gives CDR1 LGHNA, CDR2 YSLEER. The CDR3 is 15 residues long. V shed 0 bases and J shed 0 bases, with 5 bases lying between them.

This clone has more than one count but fewer than ten. The same CDR3 is also encoded by other DNA sequences in this sample. CDR3 in amino acids: CASSLRQGNQPQHF. As DNA, the CDR3 is TGTGCCAGCAGCTTGCGGCAGGGTAATCAGCCCCAGCATTTT. V is TRBV7-2 and J is TRBJ1-5, with a tentative D call TRBD1 (5 bases). V lost 3 bases, J lost 4 bases, and 10 bases lay in between. The CDR3 sequence is 14 residues long. Germline CDR1 SGHTA, CDR2 FQGNSA. The full variable domain, in which reference TRBV7-2 and TRBJ1-5 provide the parts outside the CDR3, is GAGVSQSPSNKVTEKGKDVELRCDPISGHTALYWYRQSLGQGLEFLIYFQGNSAPDKSGLPSDRFSAERTGGSVSTLTIQRTQQEDSAVYLCASSLRQGNQPQHFGDGTRLSIL.

This clone was seen a handful of times. V gene TRBV6-4 combines with J gene TRBJ1-5, with 11 bases fitting TRBD1. The CDR3 is 19 residues long. The V segment lost 0 bases and the J segment 0 bases; nucleotides outside the gene matches: 7. Germline lookup yields CDR1 MRHNA and CDR2 SNTAGT. The CDR3 DNA follows: TGTGCCAGCAGTGACTCGGACAGGGGGCGGACTTATAGCAATCAGCCCCAGCATTTT. It codes for CASSDSDRGRTYSNQPQHF.